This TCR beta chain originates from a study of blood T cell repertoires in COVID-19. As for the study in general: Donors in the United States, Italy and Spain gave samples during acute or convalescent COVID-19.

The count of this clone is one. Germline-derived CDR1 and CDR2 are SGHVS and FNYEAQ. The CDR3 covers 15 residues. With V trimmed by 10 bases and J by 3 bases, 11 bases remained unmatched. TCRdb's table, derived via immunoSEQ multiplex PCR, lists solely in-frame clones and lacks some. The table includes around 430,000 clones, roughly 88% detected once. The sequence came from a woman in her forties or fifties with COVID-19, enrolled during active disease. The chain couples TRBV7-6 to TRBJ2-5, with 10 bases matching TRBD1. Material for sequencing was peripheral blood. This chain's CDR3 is CATTQGTGVEETQYF. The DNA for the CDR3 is TGTGCCACCACCCAGGGGACAGGGGTGGAAGAGACCCAGTACTTC.